These T cell receptor beta chains were read from a single sample in a study of PD-1 blockade in classical Hodgkin lymphoma. TCRdb's copy holds only in-frame clones and misses some; the assay was immunoSEQ multiplex PCR. The table lists roughly 81,000 clones, around 90% of them singletons. The source material was peripheral blood mononuclear cells (PBMCs), sampled before the second cycle of nivolumab. These receptor sequences come from a human donor with classical Hodgkin lymphoma. Each CDR3 is given with its conserved first and last residue. A D gene is named only where the DNA matches it firmly. Where a row states a size, it is once, few, many or the class of an expanded clone; other rows omit it.

V: TRBV14; D: TRBD2; J: TRBJ2-1; length: 20; size: NA; CDR3: CASSQVRTSGSPFLDNEQFF; DNA: TGTGCCAGCAGCCAGGTCCGGACTAGCGGGAGCCCTTTCCTGGACAATGAGCAGTTCTTC
V: TRBV28; D: NA; J: TRBJ2-7; length: 13; size: NA; CDR3: CASSFRQGNEQYF; DNA: TGTGCCAGCAGTTTCAGGCAGGGAAACGAGCAGTACTTC
V: TRBV4-1; D: TRBD2; J: TRBJ2-3; length: 17; size: NA; CDR3: CASSQGNLAGGPDTQYF; DNA: TGCGCCAGCAGCCAAGGGAACTTAGCGGGAGGGCCAGATACGCAGTATTTT
V: TRBV12-5; D: TRBD1; J: TRBJ2-3; length: 19; size: NA; CDR3: CASGLVSGTGLVTGDTQYF; DNA: TGTGCTAGTGGTTTGGTTAGTGGGACAGGGCTTGTGACAGGGGATACGCAGTATTTT
V: TRBV4-1; D: TRBD1; J: TRBJ2-7; length: 17; size: NA; CDR3: CAGSQDPDRGRGYEQYF; DNA: TGCGCCGGCAGCCAAGATCCCGACAGGGGGCGCGGTTACGAGCAGTACTTC
V: TRBV13; D: NA; J: TRBJ2-7; length: 17; size: NA; CDR3: CASSLKEKGPPTREQYF; DNA: TGTGCCAGCAGCTTAAAAGAAAAGGGGCCGCCCACTCGGGAGCAGTACTTC
V: TRBV28; D: TRBD2; J: TRBJ2-1; length: 14; size: NA; CDR3: CASGREGRANEQFF; DNA: TGTGCCAGCGGGCGGGAGGGACGGGCCAATGAGCAGTTCTTC
V: TRBV10-3; D: NA; J: TRBJ2-3; length: 12; size: NA; CDR3: CAISDPRDTQYF; DNA: TGTGCCATCAGTGACCCGAGAGATACGCAGTATTTT
V: TRBV19; D: TRBD1; J: TRBJ2-1; length: 15; size: NA; CDR3: CASSTAGGFGNEQFF; DNA: TGTGCCAGTAGTACAGCAGGGGGCTTTGGGAATGAGCAGTTCTTC
V: TRBV2; D: NA; J: TRBJ2-4; length: 13; size: NA; CDR3: CASSDPIPNIQYF; DNA: TGTGCCAGCAGTGACCCCATACCTAACATTCAGTACTTC
V: TRBV6-5; D: NA; J: TRBJ1-2; length: 15; size: NA; CDR3: CASSSWGANNYGYTF; DNA: TGTGCCAGCAGCAGCTGGGGGGCGAATAACTATGGCTACACCTTC
V: TRBV18; D: NA; J: TRBJ2-7; length: 12; size: once; CDR3: CASSPPDYEQYF; DNA: TGTGCCAGCTCACCACCTGACTACGAGCAGTACTTC
V: TRBV10-3; D: NA; J: TRBJ2-1; length: 14; size: NA; CDR3: CAISDSSRGDEQFF; DNA: TGTGCCATCAGTGACAGTTCCCGGGGAGATGAGCAGTTCTTC
V: TRBV5-6; D: NA; J: TRBJ1-5; length: 16; size: NA; CDR3: CASSFNTAGSNQPQHF; DNA: TGTGCCAGCAGCTTTAACACAGCCGGGAGCAATCAGCCCCAGCATTTT
V: TRBV27; D: NA; J: TRBJ2-5; length: 13; size: NA; CDR3: CASSPLRSETQYF; DNA: TGTGCCAGCAGTCCCCTTCGGTCAGAGACCCAGTACTTC
V: TRBV6-1; D: NA; J: TRBJ2-5; length: 13; size: NA; CDR3: CASRDSPQETQYF; DNA: TGTGCCAGCAGGGACAGCCCCCAAGAGACCCAGTACTTC
V: TRBV30; D: NA; J: TRBJ1-2; length: 11; size: NA; CDR3: CASGLGEGYTF; DNA: TGTGCCTCAGGTTTGGGGGAAGGCTACACCTTC
V: TRBV25-1; D: NA; J: TRBJ2-7; length: 16; size: NA; CDR3: CASSEIAGWGSYEQYF; DNA: TGTGCCAGCAGTGAAATTGCGGGTTGGGGCTCCTACGAGCAGTACTTC
V: TRBV2; D: NA; J: TRBJ1-1; length: 10; size: NA; CDR3: CASSAVRAFF; DNA: TGTGCCAGCAGTGCCGTGCGCGCTTTCTTT
V: TRBV6-5; D: TRBD2; J: TRBJ2-7; length: 14; size: NA; CDR3: CASRRTSGTYEQYF; DNA: TGTGCCAGCAGACGGACTAGCGGGACCTACGAGCAGTACTTC
V: TRBV6-6; D: TRBD1; J: TRBJ1-5; length: 13; size: NA; CDR3: CASTTTGSQPQHF; DNA: TGTGCCAGCACCACGACAGGGTCTCAGCCCCAGCATTTT
V: TRBV10-1; D: NA; J: TRBJ2-6; length: 15; size: NA; CDR3: CASRGGVSGANVLTF; DNA: TGCGCCAGCAGAGGAGGAGTCTCTGGGGCCAACGTCCTGACTTTC
V: TRBV29-1; D: TRBD1; J: TRBJ2-1; length: 15; size: NA; CDR3: CSVQTGIISYNEQFF; DNA: TGCAGCGTTCAGACAGGGATTATCTCCTACAATGAGCAGTTCTTC
V: TRBV14; D: NA; J: TRBJ2-2; length: 16; size: NA; CDR3: CASSSFPGSGTGELFF; DNA: TGTGCCAGCAGCTCCTTCCCAGGGTCGGGAACCGGGGAGCTGTTTTTT
V: TRBV27; D: TRBD2; J: TRBJ2-2; length: 17; size: NA; CDR3: CASSFTRLAGRTGELFF; DNA: TGTGCCAGCAGTTTTACGAGACTAGCGGGCCGCACCGGGGAGCTGTTTTTT
V: TRBV19; D: TRBD1; J: TRBJ1-3; length: 18; size: NA; CDR3: CASSIGGTVAFSGNTIYF; DNA: TGTGCCAGTAGTATCGGCGGGACAGTTGCTTTCTCTGGAAACACCATATATTTT
V: TRBV6-6; D: NA; J: TRBJ2-7; length: 13; size: NA; CDR3: CASSPIHRDEQYF; DNA: TGTGCCAGCAGCCCAATACACCGGGACGAGCAGTACTTC
V: TRBV28; D: TRBD1; J: TRBJ1-1; length: 13; size: NA; CDR3: CAITGTANTEAFF; DNA: TGTGCCATTACCGGGACAGCGAACACTGAAGCTTTCTTT
V: TRBV27; D: NA; J: TRBJ1-2; length: 14; size: NA; CDR3: CASSTGQGPYGYTF; DNA: TGTGCCAGCAGTACCGGTCAGGGTCCGTATGGCTACACCTTC
V: TRBV9; D: NA; J: TRBJ2-3; length: 15; size: once; CDR3: CASSPRDGLADTQYF; DNA: TGTGCCAGCAGCCCCCGGGATGGGTTGGCAGATACGCAGTATTTT
V: TRBV11-2; D: NA; J: TRBJ1-1; length: 15; size: NA; CDR3: CASSLVGRANTEAFF; DNA: TGTGCCAGCAGCTTAGTTGGCAGGGCCAACACTGAAGCTTTCTTT
V: TRBV11-2; D: NA; J: TRBJ1-1; length: 14; size: NA; CDR3: CASSLAGRSNEAFF; DNA: TGTGCCAGCAGCTTAGCCGGCAGATCTAATGAAGCTTTCTTT
V: TRBV9; D: NA; J: TRBJ2-1; length: 14; size: NA; CDR3: CASSLWGVLDEQFF; DNA: TGTGCCAGCAGCCTCTGGGGGGTGCTGGATGAGCAGTTCTTC
V: TRBV19; D: NA; J: TRBJ1-3; length: 13; size: once; CDR3: CASTRDTGYTIYF; DNA: TGTGCCAGTACCCGGGACACAGGGTACACCATATATTTT
V: TRBV28; D: NA; J: TRBJ2-3; length: 12; size: NA; CDR3: CASSLVVDTQYF; DNA: TGTGCCAGCAGTTTAGTGGTGGATACGCAGTATTTT
V: TRBV29-1; D: NA; J: TRBJ2-7; length: 14; size: NA; CDR3: CSVEKDSLPYEQYF; DNA: TGCAGCGTTGAAAAGGACAGCCTACCCTACGAGCAGTACTTC
V: TRBV11-3; D: NA; J: TRBJ2-7; length: 13; size: NA; CDR3: CASSLEGGYEQYF; DNA: TGTGCCAGCAGCTTAGAAGGGGGCTACGAGCAGTACTTC
V: TRBV19; D: NA; J: TRBJ1-4; length: 12; size: NA; CDR3: CASGRRGEKLFF; DNA: TGTGCCAGTGGAAGAAGGGGTGAAAAACTGTTTTTT
V: TRBV4-1; D: NA; J: TRBJ2-7; length: 15; size: NA; CDR3: CASSQGGQASYEQYF; DNA: TGCGCCAGCAGCCAAGGAGGCCAGGCGAGCTACGAGCAGTACTTC
V: TRBV7-6; D: TRBD2; J: TRBJ2-7; length: 14; size: NA; CDR3: CASSPGLEDYEQYF; DNA: TGTGCCAGCAGCCCCGGACTAGAAGACTACGAGCAGTACTTC
V: TRBV5-1; D: NA; J: TRBJ2-7; length: 16; size: NA; CDR3: CASSADSFRAGYEQYF; DNA: TGCGCCAGCAGCGCGGACTCTTTTAGGGCGGGGTACGAGCAGTACTTC
V: TRBV9; D: TRBD2; J: TRBJ2-5; length: 15; size: NA; CDR3: CASSGLREGQETQYF; DNA: TGTGCCAGCAGCGGATTGCGGGAGGGTCAAGAGACCCAGTACTTC
V: TRBV7-6; D: NA; J: TRBJ1-1; length: 15; size: NA; CDR3: CASSLAPGVMAEAFF; DNA: TGTGCCAGCAGCTTAGCGCCAGGGGTTATGGCTGAAGCTTTCTTT
V: TRBV6-1; D: NA; J: TRBJ2-2; length: 14; size: once; CDR3: CASSEVQGTGELFF; DNA: TGTGCCAGCAGTGAAGTACAGGGTACCGGGGAGCTGTTTTTT
V: TRBV28; D: NA; J: TRBJ2-2; length: 15; size: NA; CDR3: CASSPSLVNTGELFF; DNA: TGTGCCAGCAGCCCTAGCCTGGTGAACACCGGGGAGCTGTTTTTT